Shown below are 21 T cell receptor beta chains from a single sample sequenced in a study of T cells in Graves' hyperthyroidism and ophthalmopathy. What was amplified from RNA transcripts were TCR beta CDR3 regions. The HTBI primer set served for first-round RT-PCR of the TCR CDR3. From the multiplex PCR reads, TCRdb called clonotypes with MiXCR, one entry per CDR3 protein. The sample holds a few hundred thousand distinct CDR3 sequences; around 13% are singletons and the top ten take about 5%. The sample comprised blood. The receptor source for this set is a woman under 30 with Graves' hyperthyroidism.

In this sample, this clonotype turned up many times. In DNA, the CDR3 is TGCAGTGCTATGCCCCCTGGGACTAGCGGGAGCTCCTATGAGCAGTTCTTC. Its translation is CSAMPPGTSGSSYEQFF. The J gene is TRBJ2-7, the V gene TRBV20-1; TRBD2 agrees at 14 bases. The assigned J gene may be wrong: the sequence end matches TRBJ2-1 better. This CDR3 is 17 amino acids long. Germline CDR1 DFQATT, CDR2 SNEGSKA (reference sequence).

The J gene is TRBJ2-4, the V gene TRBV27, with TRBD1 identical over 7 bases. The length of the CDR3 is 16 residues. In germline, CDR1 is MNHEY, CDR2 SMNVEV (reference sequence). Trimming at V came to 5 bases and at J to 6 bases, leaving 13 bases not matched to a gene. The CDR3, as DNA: TGTGCCAGCAGTCCGAGGACGACAGGGTCGCTAAACATTCAGTACTTC. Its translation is CASSPRTTGSLNIQYF.

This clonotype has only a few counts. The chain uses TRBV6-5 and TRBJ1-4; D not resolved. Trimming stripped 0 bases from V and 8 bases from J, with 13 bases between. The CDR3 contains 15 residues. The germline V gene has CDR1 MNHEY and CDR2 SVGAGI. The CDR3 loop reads CASSYSTGVREKLFF. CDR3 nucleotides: TGTGCCAGCAGTTACTCGACCGGGGTACGGGAAAAACTGTTTTTT.

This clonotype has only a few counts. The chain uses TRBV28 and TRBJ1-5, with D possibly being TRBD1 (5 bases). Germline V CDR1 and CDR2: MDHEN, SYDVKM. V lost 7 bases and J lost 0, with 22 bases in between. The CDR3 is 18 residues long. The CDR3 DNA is TGTGCCAGCACTACACCGGGACTGATCATAGATAGCAATCAGCCCCAGCATTTT. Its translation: CASTTPGLIIDSNQPQHF.

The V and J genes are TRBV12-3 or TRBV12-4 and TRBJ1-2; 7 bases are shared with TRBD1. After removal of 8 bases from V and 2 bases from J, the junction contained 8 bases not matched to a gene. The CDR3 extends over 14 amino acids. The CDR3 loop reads CASSPQGRNYGYTF. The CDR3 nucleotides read TGTGCCAGCTCACCACAGGGGAGGAACTATGGCTACACCTTC.

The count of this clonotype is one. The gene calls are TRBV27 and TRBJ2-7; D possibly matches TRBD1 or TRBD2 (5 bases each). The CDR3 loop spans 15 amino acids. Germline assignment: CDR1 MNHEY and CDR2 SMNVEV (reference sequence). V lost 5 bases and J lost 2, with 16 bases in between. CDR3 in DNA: TGTGCCAGCAGTCCACCGGGACCGAATGCCTACGAGCAGTACTTC. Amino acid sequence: CASSPPGPNAYEQYF.

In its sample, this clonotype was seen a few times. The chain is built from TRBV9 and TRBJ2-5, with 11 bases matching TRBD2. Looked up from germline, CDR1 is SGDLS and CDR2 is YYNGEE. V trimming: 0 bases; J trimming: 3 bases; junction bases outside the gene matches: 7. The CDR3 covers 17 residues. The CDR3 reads CASSVGDQTSGKETQYF. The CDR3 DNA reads TGTGCCAGCAGCGTAGGGGATCAGACTAGCGGGAAAGAGACCCAGTACTTC.

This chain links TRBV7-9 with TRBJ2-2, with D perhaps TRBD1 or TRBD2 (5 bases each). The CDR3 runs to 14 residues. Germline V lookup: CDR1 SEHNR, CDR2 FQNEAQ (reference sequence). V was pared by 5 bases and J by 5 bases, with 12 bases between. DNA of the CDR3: TGTGCCAGCAGCATCGAGGGGTGGACCGGGGAGCTGTTTTTT. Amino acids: CASSIEGWTGELFF.

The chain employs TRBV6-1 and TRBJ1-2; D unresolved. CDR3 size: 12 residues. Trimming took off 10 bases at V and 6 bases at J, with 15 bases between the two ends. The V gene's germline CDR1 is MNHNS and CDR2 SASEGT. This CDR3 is CATWALRNGYTF. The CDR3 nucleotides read TGTGCCACCTGGGCGCTTAGGAATGGCTACACCTTC.

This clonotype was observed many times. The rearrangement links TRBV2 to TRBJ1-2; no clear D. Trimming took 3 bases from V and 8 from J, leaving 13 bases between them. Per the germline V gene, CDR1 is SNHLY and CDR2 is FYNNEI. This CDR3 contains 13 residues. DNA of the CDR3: TGTGCCAGCAGTGATCCAGAAACTAGAGGCTACACCTTC. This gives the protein CASSDPETRGYTF.

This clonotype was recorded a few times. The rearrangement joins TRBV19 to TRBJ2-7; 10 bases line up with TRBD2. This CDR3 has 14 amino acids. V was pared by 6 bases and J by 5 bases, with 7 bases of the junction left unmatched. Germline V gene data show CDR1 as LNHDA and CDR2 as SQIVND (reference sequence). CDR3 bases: TGTGCCAGTAGCCCCGGGACTAGCGTCCACGAGCAGTACTTC. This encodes CASSPGTSVHEQYF. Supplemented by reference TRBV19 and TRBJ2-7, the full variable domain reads DGGITQSPKYLFRKEGQNVTLSCEQNLNHDAMYWYRQDPGQGLRLIYYSQIVNDFQKGDIAEGYSVSREKKESFPLTVTSAQKNPTAFYLCASSPGTSVHEQYFGPGTRLTVT.

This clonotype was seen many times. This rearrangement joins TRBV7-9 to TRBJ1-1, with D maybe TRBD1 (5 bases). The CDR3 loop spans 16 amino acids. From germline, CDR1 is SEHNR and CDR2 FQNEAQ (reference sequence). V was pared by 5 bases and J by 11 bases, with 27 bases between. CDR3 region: CASSKAPQVFYRFAFF. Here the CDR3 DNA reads TGTGCCAGCAGCAAAGCCCCACAGGTTTTTTATCGATTTGCTTTCTTT.

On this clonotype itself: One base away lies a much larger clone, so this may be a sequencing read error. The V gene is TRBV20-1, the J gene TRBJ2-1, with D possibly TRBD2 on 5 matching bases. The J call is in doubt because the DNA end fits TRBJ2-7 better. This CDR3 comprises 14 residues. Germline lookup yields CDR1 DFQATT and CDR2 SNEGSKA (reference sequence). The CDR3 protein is CSASFADSYNEQYF. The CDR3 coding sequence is TGCAGTGCTAGTTTCGCGGACTCCTACAATGAGCAGTACTTC.

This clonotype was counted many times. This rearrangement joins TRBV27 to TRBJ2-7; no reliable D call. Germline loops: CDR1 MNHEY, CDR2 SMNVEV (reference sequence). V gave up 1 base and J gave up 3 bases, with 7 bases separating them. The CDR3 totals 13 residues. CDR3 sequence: CASSLLENYEQYF. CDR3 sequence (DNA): TGTGCCAGCAGTTTATTAGAGAACTACGAGCAGTACTTC.

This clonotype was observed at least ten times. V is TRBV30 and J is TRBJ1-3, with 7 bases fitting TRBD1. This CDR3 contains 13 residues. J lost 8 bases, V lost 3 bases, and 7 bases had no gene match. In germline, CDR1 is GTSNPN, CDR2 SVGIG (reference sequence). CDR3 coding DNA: TGTGCCTGGAGGGAACAGGGGTTTGACACCATATATTTT. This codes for CAWREQGFDTIYF.

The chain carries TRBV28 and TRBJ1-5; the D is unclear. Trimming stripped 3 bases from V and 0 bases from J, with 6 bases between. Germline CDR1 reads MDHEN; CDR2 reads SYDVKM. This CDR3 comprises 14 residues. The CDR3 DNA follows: TGTGCCAGCAGTTTGGATTTTAGCAATCAGCCCCAGCATTTT. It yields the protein CASSLDFSNQPQHF. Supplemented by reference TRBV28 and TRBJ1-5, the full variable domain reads DVKVTQSSRYLVKRTGEKVFLECVQDMDHENMFWYRQDPGLGLRLIYFSYDVKMKEKGDIPEGYSVSREKKERFSLILESASTNQTSMYLCASSLDFSNQPQHFGDGTRLSIL.

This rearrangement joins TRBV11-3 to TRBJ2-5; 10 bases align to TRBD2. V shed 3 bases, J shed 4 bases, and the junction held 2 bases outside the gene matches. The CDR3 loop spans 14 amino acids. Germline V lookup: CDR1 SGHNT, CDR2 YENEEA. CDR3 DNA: TGTGCCAGCAGCTTTCTAGCGGGAGCAGAGACCCAGTACTTC. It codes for CASSFLAGAETQYF.

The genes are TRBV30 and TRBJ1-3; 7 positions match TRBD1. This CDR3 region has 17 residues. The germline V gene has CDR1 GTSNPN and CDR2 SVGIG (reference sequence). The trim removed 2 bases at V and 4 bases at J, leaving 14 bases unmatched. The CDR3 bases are TGTGCCTGGAGTATAACGACAGGGCTGGTGTCGGGAAACACCATATATTTT. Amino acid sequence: CAWSITTGLVSGNTIYF.

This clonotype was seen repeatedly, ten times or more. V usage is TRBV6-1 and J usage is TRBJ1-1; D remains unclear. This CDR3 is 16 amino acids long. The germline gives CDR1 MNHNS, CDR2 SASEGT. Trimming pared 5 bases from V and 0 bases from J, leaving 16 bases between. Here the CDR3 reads CASSRTERRMNTEAFF. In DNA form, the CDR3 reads TGTGCCAGCAGTCGGACCGAGAGGAGGATGAACACTGAAGCTTTCTTT.

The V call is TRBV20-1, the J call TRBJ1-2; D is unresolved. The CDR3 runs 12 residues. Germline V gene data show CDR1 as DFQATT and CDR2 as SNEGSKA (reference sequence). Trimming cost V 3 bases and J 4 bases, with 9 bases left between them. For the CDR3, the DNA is TGCAGTGCTAGGTCTCGATCCTATGGCTACACCTTC. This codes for CSARSRSYGYTF.

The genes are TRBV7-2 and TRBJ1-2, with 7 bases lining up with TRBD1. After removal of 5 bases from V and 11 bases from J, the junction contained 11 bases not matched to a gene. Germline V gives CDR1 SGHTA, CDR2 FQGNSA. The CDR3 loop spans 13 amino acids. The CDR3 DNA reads TGTGCCAGCAGCATCCGGATCCAGGGGGTATACACCTTC. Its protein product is CASSIRIQGVYTF. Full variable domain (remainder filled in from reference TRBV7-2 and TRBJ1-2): GAGVSQSPSNKVTEKGKDVELRCDPISGHTALYWYRQSLGQGLEFLIYFQGNSAPDKSGLPSDRFSAERTGGSVSTLTIQRTQQEDSAVYLCASSIRIQGVYTFGSGTRLTVV.